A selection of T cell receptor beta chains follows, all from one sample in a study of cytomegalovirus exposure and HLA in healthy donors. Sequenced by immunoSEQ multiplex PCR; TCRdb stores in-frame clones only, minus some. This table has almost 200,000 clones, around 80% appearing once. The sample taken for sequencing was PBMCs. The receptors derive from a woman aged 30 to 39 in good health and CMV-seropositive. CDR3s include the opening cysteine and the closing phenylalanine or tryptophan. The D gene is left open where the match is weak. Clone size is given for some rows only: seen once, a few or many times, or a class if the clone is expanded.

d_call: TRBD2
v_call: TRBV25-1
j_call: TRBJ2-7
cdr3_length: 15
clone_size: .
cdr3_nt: TGTGCCAGCAGTGCCGGACTAGCGGGGTTACACGAGCAGTACTTC
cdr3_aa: CASSAGLAGLHEQYF

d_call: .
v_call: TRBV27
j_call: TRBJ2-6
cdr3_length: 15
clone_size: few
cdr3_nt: TGTGCCAGCAGTTTATCCCTCTCTGGGGCCAACGTCCTGACTTTC
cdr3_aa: CASSLSLSGANVLTF

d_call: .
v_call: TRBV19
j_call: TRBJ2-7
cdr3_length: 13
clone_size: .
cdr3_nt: TGTGCCAGTAGTATGGCACAGGGTTACGAGCAGTACTTC
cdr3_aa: CASSMAQGYEQYF

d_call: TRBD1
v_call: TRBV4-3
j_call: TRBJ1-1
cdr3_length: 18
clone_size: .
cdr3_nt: TGCGCCAGCAGCCAAGAATCGAGGACAGGGGGAGGGAGCACTGAAGCTTTCTTT
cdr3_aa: CASSQESRTGGGSTEAFF

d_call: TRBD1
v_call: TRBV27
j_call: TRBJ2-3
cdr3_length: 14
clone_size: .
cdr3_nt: TGTGCCAGCAGTCGGGACAGAGACACAGATACGCAGTATTTT
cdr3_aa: CASSRDRDTDTQYF

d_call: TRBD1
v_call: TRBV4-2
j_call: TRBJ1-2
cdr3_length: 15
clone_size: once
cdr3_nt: TGTGCCAGCAGCCAAGATAGACAGGGGAACTATGGCTACACCTTC
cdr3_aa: CASSQDRQGNYGYTF

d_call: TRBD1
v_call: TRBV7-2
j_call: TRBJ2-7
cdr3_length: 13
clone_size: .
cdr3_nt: TGTGCCAGCAGCTTCAGGGGGAAGGACGAGCAGTACTTC
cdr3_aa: CASSFRGKDEQYF

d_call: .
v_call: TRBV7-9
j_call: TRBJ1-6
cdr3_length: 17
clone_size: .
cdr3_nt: TGTGCCAGCAGCGATCGCGGGACGAGCTCCTATAATTCACCCCTCCACTTT
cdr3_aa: CASSDRGTSSYNSPLHF

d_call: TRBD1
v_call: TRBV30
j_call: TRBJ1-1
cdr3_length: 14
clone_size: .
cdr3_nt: TGTGCCTGGGTCGGGACAGGGAGCGGCACTGAAGCTTTCTTT
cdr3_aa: CAWVGTGSGTEAFF

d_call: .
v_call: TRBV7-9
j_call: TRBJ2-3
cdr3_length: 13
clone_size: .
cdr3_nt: TGTGCCAGCAGCTATACAGAAACAGATACGCAGTATTTT
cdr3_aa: CASSYTETDTQYF

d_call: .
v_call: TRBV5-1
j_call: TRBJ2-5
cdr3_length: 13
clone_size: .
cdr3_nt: TGCGCCAGCAGGTTACAGGGCGAAGAGACCCAGTACTTC
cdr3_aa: CASRLQGEETQYF

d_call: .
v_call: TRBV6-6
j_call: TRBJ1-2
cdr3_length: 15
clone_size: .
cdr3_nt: TGTGCCAGCAGTCCAAAGACAGGATCGGGCTATGGCTACACCTTC
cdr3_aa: CASSPKTGSGYGYTF

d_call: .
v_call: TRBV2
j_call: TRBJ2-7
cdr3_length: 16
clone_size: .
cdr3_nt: TGTGCCAGCAGTGAAGCCCCCAGTGGGGGGAGCTACGAGCAGTACTTC
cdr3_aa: CASSEAPSGGSYEQYF

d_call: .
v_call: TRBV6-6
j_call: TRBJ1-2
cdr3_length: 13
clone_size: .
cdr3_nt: TGTGCCAGCAGCCCCGGGACAAACTATGGCTACACCTTC
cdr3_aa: CASSPGTNYGYTF

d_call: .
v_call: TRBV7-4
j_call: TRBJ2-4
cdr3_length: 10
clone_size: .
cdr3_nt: TGTGCCAGCAGCTTAACGGGTAGGAACTTC
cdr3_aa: CASSLTGRNF

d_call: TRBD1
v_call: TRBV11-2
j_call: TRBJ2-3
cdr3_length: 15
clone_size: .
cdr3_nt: TGTGCCAGCAGCTTAGGGACAGGGGGCACAGATACGCAGTATTTT
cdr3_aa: CASSLGTGGTDTQYF

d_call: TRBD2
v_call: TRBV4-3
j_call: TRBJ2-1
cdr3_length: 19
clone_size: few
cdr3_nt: TGCGCCAGCAGCCCTACCGGACTAGCATTTTCAAGCTCCTACAATGAGCAGTTCTTC
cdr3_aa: CASSPTGLAFSSSYNEQFF

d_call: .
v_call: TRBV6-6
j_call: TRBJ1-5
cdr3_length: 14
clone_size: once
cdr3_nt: TGTGCCAGCAGTTGGCCACGCCATAATCAGCCCCAGCATTTT
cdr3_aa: CASSWPRHNQPQHF

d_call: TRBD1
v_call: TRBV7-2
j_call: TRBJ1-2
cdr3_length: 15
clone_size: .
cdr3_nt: TGTGCCAGCAGCCGCGGGCAGGGGGAAATAGGCGGCTACACCTTC
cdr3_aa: CASSRGQGEIGGYTF

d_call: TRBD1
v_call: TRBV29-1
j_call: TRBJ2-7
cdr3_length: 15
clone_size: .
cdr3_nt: TGCAGCGTTGAAAGGCCTGACAGGGAGTCCTACGAGCAGTACTTC
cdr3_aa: CSVERPDRESYEQYF

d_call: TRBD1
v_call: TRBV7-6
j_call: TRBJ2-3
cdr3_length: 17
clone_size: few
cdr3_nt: TGTGCCAGCAGCTTAGTTATGAGGACAGGGGAAGCAGATACGCAGTATTTT
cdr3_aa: CASSLVMRTGEADTQYF

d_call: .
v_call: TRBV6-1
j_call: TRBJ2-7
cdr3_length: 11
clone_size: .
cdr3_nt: TGTGCCAGCAGTGACGGCTACGAGCAGTACTTC
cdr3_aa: CASSDGYEQYF

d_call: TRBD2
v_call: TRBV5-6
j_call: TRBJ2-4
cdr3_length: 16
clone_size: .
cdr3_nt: TGTGCCAGCAGCTTGGCGAGCGGGGCCTTAAAAGACATTCAGTACTTC
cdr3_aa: CASSLASGALKDIQYF

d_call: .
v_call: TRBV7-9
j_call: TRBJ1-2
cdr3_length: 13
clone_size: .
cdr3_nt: TGTGCCAGCAGCTTTGAGGCTAACTATGGCTACACCTTC
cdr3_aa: CASSFEANYGYTF

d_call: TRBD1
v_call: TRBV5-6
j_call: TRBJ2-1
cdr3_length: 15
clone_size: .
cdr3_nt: TGTGCCAGCAGCCAGGGACAGGGGGCCCGCAATGAGCAGTTCTTC
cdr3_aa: CASSQGQGARNEQFF

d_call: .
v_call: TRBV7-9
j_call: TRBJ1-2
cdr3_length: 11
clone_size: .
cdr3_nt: TGTTCCAGCAGCTTTGCCGGGGACTACACCTTC
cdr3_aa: CSSSFAGDYTF

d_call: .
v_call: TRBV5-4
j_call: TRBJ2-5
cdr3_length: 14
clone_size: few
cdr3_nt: TGTGCCAGCAGAGAGACAGGTTTTCAAGAGACCCAGTACTTC
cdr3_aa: CASRETGFQETQYF

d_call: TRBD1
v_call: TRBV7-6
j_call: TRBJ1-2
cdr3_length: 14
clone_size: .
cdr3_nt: TGTGCCAGCAGCGCTACAGGGACAGGGAATGGCTACACCTTC
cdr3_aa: CASSATGTGNGYTF

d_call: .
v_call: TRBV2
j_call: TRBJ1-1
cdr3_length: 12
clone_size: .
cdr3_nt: TGTGCCAGATCGGACACGAACACTGAAGCTTTCTTT
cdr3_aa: CARSDTNTEAFF

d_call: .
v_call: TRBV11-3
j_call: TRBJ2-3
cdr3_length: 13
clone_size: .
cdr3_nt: TGTGCCAGCAGTACAGGAGTCACAGATACGCAGTATTTT
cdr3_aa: CASSTGVTDTQYF

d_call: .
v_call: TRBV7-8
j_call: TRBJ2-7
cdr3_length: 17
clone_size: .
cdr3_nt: TGTGCCAGCAGCCATCAGCCGGGGGCGGGAGTTCGCTACGAGCAGTACTTC
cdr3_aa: CASSHQPGAGVRYEQYF

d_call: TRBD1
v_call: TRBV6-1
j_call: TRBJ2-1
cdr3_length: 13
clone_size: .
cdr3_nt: TGTGCCAGCAGTGGGACAGGGGGCATGAAGCAGTTCTTC
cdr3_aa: CASSGTGGMKQFF

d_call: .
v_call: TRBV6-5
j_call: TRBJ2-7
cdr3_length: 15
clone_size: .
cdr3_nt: TGTGCCAGCAGTTACCAGACAGGCCTAGCCTACGAGCAGTACTTC
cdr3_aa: CASSYQTGLAYEQYF

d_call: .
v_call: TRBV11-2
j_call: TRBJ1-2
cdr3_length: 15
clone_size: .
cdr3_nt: TGTGCCAGCAGCTTAGAGGGGAGGGGGGCCTATGGCTACACCTTC
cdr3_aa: CASSLEGRGAYGYTF

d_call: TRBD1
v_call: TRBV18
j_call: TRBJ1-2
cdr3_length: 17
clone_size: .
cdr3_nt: TGTGCCAGCTCACCGGAACCGGGACAGGGGGTGCGATATGGCTACACCTTC
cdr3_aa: CASSPEPGQGVRYGYTF

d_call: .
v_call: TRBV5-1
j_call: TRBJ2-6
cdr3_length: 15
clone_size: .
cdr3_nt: TGCGCCAGCAGCTTAGACAGCTCTGGGGCCAACGTCCTGACTTTC
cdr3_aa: CASSLDSSGANVLTF

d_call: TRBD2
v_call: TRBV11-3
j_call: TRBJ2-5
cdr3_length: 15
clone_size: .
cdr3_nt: TGTGCCAGCAGCTTAGTGAGCGGGGACCAAGAGACCCAGTACTTC
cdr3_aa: CASSLVSGDQETQYF

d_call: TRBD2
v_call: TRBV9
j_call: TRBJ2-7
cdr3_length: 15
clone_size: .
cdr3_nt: TGTGCCAGCAGCGTGAGCGGACTAGGCTCTCTCGAGCAGTACTTC
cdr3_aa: CASSVSGLGSLEQYF

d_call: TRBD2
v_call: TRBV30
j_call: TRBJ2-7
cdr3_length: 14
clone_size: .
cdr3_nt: TGTGCCTGGAGTGTTAGACTAGCATCCTACGAGCAGTACTTC
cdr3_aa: CAWSVRLASYEQYF

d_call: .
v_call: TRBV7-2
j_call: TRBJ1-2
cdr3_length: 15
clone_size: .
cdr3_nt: TGTGCCAGCAGCTTAGGATCAGGCGACCTCTATGGCTACACCTTC
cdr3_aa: CASSLGSGDLYGYTF

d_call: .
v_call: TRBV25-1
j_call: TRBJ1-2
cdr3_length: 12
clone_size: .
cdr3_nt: TGTGCCAGCAGTGGGGACTCCTATGGCTACACCTTC
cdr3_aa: CASSGDSYGYTF

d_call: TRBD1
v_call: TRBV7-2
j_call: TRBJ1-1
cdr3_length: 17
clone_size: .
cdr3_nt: TGTGCCAGCAGCCCCTTTCGGGGACAGGGTTCGGGGTCTGAAGCTTTCTTT
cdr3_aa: CASSPFRGQGSGSEAFF

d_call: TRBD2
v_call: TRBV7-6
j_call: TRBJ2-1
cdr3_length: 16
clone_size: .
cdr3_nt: TGTGCCAGCAGCTTCGGACTAGCGGGTTTTTACAATGAGCAGTTCTTC
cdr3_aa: CASSFGLAGFYNEQFF

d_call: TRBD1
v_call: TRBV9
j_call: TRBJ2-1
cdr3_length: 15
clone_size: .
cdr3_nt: TGTGCCAGCAGAAAGGGACAGGGAAACTACAATGAGCAGTTCTTC
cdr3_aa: CASRKGQGNYNEQFF

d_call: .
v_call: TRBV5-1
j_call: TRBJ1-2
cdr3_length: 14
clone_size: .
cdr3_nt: TGCGCCAGCAGCCCGCAGTCCGAAAACTATGGCTATACCTTC
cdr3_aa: CASSPQSENYGYTF

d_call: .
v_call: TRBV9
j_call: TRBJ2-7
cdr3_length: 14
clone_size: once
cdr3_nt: TGTGCCAGCAGCCGTCCCGGAGGGAGCTACGAGCAGTACTTC
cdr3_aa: CASSRPGGSYEQYF